This T cell receptor (beta chain) is from a study of radiation and T cells in renal cell carcinoma. V was cut by 2 bases and J by 3 bases, with 8 bases left in between. The germline CDR1 and CDR2 sequences are MNHEY and SVGAGI. This CDR3 region has 14 residues. Sequenced by immunoSEQ multiplex PCR; TCRdb stores in-frame clones only, minus some. The data contain about 150,000 clones, about 91% of them singletons. The sample's time point: blood 2 weeks post-SBRT. The treatment here: 15 Gy SBRT to primary tumor, nephrectomy 4 weeks later. This TCR was sampled from a woman in her forties or fifties with renal cell carcinoma. The source material was blood, sampled from a patient whose treatment included radiotherapy and nephrectomy. The J gene is TRBJ1-5, the V gene TRBV6-5; D remains ambiguous. In DNA form, the CDR3 reads TGTGCCAGCAGTTACGGGCAGCACAATCAGCCCCAGCATTTT. This translates into CASSYGQHNQPQHF.